The sequence of this T cell receptor beta chain was determined in a study of T-cell memory formation after mild COVID-19 (dated by TCRdb to 2020 to 2023). At the level of the whole study: TCR sequence clusters from the two donors were found to be largely donor specific. Longitudinal TCRalpha and TCRbeta repertoire sequencing tracked T-cell clones expanding and contracting after mild COVID-19 in a couple of donors. Two young, previously healthy adult volunteers made up the cohort, one male and one female.

Overall study results and their limits: From day 15 to 85, contracting clones showed balanced CD4/CD8 phenotypes, whereas a second wave of clones that expanded from day 15 to 37 leaned towards CD4+. SARS-CoV-2 specificity of the second-wave clones peaking on day 37 was not confirmed. The study covered only a couple of mild cases, and larger cohorts including severe cases with pre-infection samples were considered necessary. Some responding clones were detected in pre-infection memory, suggesting pre-existing cross-reactive memory T cells joined the SARS-CoV-2 response. Contracting CD4+ clones were found mainly in CM and EM memory subsets, while CD8+ clones were enriched in EMRA.

Data came from an Illumina NovaSeq 6000. TCRalpha and TCRbeta cDNA libraries were built by 5'RACE with constant-segment primers, adding sample barcodes and unique molecular identifiers. Trizol reagent was used to extract RNA from every sample. Amplification of the libraries took two PCR steps, and the second step added a second sample barcode plus Illumina TruSeq adapters. Sequencing of the libraries was done on an Illumina NovaSeq, producing 2 x 150 bp paired-end reads. Under the source paper's analysis protocol: Reads were demultiplexed and collapsed into UMI-guided consensus sequences with migec v1.2.7. Using mixcr v2.1.11, UMI consensuses were aligned to TRA and TRB V and J templates and then assembled into clonotypes. A clonotype was counted as expanded or contracted only if both edgeR and NoisET called the change significant, with noise models trained on biological replicates. For edgeR calls, a false discovery rate-adjusted p below 0.01 and a log2 fold-change threshold of 1 were applied. As an exploratory analysis of dynamics, max-normalized trajectories of the 1000 most abundant clonotypes were examined by PCA with hierarchical clustering. Separately sequenced CD4+ and CD8+ repertoires were used to assign the CD4 or CD8 phenotype of responding clones. TCRdb reanalyzed the raw reads on its own, using fastp at Q25 for trimming and MiXCR for clone calling, and kept in-frame beta chains. Entries that share a CDR3 protein sequence are merged under the most common genes and DNA. The V and J calls reflect TCRdb's pipeline rather than the authors' work. A total of about 400,000 distinct CDR3 sequences appear in this sample, more than 20% of them only once. The ten most abundant clones make up around 8.8% of the sample.

Ficoll-Paque density gradient centrifugation was used to isolate PBMCs. Only a few counts were recorded for this clonotype. Its antigen remains unidentified. No qualities accompany the bases; no much larger clone lies one base away. CDR1 and CDR2 are drawn from the germline V gene (reference sequence): SEHNR, FQNEAQ. There are 12 amino acids in the CDR3, from cysteine to phenylalanine inclusive. Only the CDR3 DNA stays, 36 bases, in frame from base 1. V sheds 8 bases and J sheds 5 bases, leaving 12 bases between their ends. Sample: PBMCs or a T cell subset sorted from them (not recorded which). In this chain, TRBV7-9 is recombined with TRBJ2-5; TRBD2 is a weak D gene call, 7 bases matching. This clonotype was obtained from an adult woman who had mild COVID-19 (a few samples of this study predate the infection). The sample titles of this study are shuffled in the database, so cell type and time point are left out; the donor was told from shared clones. The CDR3 has the sequence CASGGAMETQYF. The DNA reads TGTGCCAGCGGGGGGGCCATGGAGACCCAGTACTTC. With all but the CDR3 taken from the reference TRBV7-9 and TRBJ2-5 genes, the full variable domain is: DTGVSQNPRHKITKRGQNVTFRCDPISEHNRLYWYRQTLGQGPEFLTYFQNEAQLEKSRLLSDRFSAERPKGSFSTLEIQRTEQGDSAMYLCASGGAMETQYFGPGTRLLVL.